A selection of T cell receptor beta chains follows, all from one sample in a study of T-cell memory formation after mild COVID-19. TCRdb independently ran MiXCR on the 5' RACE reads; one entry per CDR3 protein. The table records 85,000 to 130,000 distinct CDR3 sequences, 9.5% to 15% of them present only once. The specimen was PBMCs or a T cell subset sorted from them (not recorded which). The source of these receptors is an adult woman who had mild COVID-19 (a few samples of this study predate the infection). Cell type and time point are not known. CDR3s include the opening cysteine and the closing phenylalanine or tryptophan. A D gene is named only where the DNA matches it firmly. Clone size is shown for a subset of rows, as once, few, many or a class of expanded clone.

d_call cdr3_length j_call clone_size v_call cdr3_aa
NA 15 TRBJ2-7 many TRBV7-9 CASSLDGGQLGEQYF
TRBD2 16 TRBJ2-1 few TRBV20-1 CSAPGSSGREYNEQFF
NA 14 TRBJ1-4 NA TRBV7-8 CASSFGVGNEKLFF
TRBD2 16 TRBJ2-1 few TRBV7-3 CASSHRGGLTYNEQFF
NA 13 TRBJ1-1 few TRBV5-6 CASSLDWSTEAFF
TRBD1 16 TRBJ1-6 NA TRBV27 CATRLRGQGDDSPLHF
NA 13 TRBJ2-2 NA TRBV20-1 CSASGGGPGELFF
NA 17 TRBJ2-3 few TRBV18 CASSPGLADVLADTQYF
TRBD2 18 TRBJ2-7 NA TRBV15 CATSRDSGTSLGSYEQYF
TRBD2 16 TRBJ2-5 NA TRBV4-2 CASSQALAGLQETQYF
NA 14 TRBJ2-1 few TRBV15 CATRATLDLNGQFF
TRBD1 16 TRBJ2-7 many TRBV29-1 CSVAGQSRSSEYEQYF
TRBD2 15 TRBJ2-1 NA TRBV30 CAWSVDGGSYNEQFF
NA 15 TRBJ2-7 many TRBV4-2 CASSQETGEAYEQYF
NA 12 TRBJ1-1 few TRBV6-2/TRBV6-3 CASSWGNTEAFF
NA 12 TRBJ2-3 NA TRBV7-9 CASSKPTDTQYF
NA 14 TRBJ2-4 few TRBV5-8 CASSYRTLGNIQYF
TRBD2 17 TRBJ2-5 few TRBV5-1 CASSKSQRGDPEETQYF
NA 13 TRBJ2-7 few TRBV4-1 CASSQGTRYEQYF
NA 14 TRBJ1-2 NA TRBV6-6 CASSYSGVNYGYTF
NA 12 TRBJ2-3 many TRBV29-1 CSVEALTDTQYF
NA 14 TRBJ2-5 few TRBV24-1 CATSDWTAQETQYF
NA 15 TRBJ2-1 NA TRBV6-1 CASSEAHLGSNEQFF
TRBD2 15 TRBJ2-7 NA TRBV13 CASSLGLAHSYEQYF
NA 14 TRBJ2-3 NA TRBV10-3 CAISEGHYTDTQYF
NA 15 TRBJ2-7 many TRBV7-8 CASSTARVSLGEQYF
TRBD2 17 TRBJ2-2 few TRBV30 CAWSVLLSGRGAGELFF
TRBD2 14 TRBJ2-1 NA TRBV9 CASSASGGPNEQFF
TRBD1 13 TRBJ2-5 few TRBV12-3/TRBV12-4 CASSRTGGETQYF
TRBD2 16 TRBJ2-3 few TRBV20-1 CSARDYDAGVQDTQYF
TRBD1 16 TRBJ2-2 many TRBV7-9 CASSSGTGPHTGELFF
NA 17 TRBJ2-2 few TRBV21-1 CASIHPAGTGNTGELFF
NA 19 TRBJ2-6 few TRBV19 CASSIDLLEKGYGANVLTF
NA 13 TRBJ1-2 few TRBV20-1 CSARATGYYGYTF
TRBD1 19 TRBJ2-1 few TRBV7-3 CASSSTGTGSDPTLHEQFF
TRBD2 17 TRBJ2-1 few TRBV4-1 CASSQGLAGGPYNEQFF
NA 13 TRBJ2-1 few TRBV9 CASSVGGRSEQFF
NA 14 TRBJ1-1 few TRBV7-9 CASSLPGLGTEAFF
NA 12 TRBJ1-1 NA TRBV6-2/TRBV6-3 CASSSRRVQAFF
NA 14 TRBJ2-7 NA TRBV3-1 CASSQEPGRDEQYF
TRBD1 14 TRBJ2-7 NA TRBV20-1 CSARDRQGALPQYF
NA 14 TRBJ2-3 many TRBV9 CASSVVLSTDTQYF
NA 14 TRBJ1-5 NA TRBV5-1 CASSLSGIDQPQHF
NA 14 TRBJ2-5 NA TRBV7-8 CASLMSSYQETQYF
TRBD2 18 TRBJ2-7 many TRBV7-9 CASSLPTSGGSPSYEQYF
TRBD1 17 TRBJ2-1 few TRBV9 CASSVTARTGHGNEQFF
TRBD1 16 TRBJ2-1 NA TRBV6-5 CASSYGLQGVSNEQFF
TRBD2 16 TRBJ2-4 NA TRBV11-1 CASSLTSGGLRNIQYF
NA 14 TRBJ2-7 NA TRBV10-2 CSSSRQYRGYEQYF
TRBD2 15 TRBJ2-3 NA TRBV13 CASSPSHREVDTQYF
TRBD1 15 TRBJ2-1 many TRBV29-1 CSVLKGQGRSNEQFF